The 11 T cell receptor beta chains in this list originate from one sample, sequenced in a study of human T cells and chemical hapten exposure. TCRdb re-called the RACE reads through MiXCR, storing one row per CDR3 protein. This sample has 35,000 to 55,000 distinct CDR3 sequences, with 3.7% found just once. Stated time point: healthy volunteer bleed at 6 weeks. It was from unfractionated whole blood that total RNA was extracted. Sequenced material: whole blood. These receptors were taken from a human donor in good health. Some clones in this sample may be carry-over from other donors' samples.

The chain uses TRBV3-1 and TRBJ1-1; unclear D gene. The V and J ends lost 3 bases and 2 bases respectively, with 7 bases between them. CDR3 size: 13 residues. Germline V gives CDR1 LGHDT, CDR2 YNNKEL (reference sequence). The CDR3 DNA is TGTGCCAGCAGCCAGGGAGGAAACACTGAAGCTTTCTTT. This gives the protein CASSQGGNTEAFF.

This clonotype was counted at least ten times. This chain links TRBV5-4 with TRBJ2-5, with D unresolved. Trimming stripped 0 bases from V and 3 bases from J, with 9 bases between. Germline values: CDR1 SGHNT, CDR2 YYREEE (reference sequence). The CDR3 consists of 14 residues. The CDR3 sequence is CASSLAPVEETQYF. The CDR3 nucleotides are TGTGCCAGCAGCTTGGCCCCAGTCGAAGAGACCCAGTACTTC.

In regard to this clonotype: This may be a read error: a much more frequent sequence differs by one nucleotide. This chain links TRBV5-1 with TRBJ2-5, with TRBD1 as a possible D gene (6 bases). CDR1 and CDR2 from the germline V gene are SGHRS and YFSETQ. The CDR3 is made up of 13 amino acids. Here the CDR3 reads CASSPGPGETHYF. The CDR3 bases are TGCGCCAGCAGCCCGGGCCCAGGGGAGACCCATTACTTC.

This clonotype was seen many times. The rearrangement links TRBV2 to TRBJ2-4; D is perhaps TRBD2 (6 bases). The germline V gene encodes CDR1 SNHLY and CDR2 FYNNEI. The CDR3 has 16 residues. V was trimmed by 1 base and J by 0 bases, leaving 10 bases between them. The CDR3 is CASSEEAGIAKNIQYF. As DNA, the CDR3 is TGTGCCAGCAGTGAAGAGGCGGGGATAGCCAAAAACATTCAGTACTTC.

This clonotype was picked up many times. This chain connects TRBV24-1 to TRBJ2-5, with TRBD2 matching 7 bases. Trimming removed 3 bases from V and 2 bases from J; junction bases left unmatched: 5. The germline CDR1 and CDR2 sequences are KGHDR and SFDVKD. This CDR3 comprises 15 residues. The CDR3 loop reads CATSDPGLPQETQYF. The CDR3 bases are TGTGCCACCAGTGATCCGGGACTACCACAAGAGACCCAGTACTTC.

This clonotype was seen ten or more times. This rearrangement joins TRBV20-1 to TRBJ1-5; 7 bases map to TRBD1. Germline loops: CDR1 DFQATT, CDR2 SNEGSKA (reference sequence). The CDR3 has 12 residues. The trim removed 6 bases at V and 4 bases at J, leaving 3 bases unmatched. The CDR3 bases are TGCAGTGCAAGACAGGGAAATCAGCCCCAGCATTTT. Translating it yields CSARQGNQPQHF.

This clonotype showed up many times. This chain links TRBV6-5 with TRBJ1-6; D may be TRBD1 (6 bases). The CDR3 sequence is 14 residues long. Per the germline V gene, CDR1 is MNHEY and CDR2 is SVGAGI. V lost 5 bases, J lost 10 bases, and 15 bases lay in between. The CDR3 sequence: CASSVQGRGSPLHF. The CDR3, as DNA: TGTGCCAGCAGTGTACAGGGAAGAGGATCACCCCTCCACTTT.

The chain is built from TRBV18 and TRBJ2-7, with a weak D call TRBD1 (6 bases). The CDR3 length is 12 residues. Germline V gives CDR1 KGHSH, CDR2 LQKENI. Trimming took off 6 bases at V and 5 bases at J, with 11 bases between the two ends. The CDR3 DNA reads TGTGCCAGCTCCCCTGGGGGCCACGAGCAGTACTTC. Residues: CASSPGGHEQYF.

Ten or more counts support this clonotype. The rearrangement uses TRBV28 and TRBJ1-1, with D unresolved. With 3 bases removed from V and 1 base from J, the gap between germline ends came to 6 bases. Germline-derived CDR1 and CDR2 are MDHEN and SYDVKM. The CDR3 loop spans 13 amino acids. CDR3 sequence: CASSFGRNTEAFF. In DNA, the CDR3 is TGTGCCAGCAGTTTTGGGAGGAACACTGAAGCTTTCTTT.

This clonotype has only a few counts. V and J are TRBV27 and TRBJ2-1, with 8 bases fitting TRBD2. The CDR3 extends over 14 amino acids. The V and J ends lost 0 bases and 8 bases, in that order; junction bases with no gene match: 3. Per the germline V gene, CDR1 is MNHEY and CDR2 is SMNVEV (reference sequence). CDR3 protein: CASSLSRTSYEQFF. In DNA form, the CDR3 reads TGTGCCAGCAGTTTATCCCGGACTAGCTATGAGCAGTTCTTC.

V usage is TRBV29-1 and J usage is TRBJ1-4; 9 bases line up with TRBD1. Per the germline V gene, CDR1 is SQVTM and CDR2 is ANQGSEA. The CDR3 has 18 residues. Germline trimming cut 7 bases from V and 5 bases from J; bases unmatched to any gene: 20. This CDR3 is CSAAGTGRGRGGNEKLFF. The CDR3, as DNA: TGCAGCGCTGCCGGGACAGGGAGGGGCAGGGGGGGGAATGAAAAACTGTTTTTT.